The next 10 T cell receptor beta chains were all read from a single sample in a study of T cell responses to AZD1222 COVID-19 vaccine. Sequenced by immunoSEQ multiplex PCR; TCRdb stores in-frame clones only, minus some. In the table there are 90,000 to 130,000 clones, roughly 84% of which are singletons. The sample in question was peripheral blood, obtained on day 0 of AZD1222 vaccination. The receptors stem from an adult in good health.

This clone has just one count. The CDR3 protein is CASSPRWLQGTEAFF. The CDR3 DNA follows: TGTGCCAGCTCACCACGATGGCTCCAGGGTACTGAAGCTTTCTTT. V usage is TRBV18 and J usage is TRBJ1-1; possibly TRBD1 for D (5 bases). The CDR3 is made up of 15 amino acids. V was trimmed by 1 base and J by 5 bases, leaving 14 bases between them. Germline V gene data show CDR1 as KGHSH and CDR2 as LQKENI.

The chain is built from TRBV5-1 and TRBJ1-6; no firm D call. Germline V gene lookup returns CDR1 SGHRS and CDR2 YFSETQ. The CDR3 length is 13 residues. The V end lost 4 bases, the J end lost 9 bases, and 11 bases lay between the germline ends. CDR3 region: CASSPPIGSPLHF. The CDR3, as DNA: TGCGCCAGCAGCCCCCCGATTGGTTCACCCCTCCACTTT.

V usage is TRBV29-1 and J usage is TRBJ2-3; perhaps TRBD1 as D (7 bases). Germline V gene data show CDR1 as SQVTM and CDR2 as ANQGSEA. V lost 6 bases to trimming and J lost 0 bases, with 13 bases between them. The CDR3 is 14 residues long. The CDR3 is CSVEGASSTDTQYF. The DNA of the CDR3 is TGCAGCGTGGAGGGGGCTTCTAGCACAGATACGCAGTATTTT.

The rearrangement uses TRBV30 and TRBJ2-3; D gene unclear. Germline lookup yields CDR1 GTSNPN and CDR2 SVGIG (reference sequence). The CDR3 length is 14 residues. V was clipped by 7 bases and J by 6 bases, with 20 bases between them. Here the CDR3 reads CASFPRAPRDTQYF. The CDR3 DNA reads TGTGCCTCTTTCCCCCGGGCCCCCCGGGATACGCAGTATTTT.

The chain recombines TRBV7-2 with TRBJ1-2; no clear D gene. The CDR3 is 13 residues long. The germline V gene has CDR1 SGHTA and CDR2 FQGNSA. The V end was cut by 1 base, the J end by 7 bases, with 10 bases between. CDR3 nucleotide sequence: TGTGCCAGCAGCTTAGAGCCTCTGGGTGGCTACACCTTC. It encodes CASSLEPLGGYTF. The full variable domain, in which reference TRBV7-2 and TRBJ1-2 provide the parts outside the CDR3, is GAGVSQSPSNKVTEKGKDVELRCDPISGHTALYWYRQSLGQGLEFLIYFQGNSAPDKSGLPSDRFSAERTGGSVSTLTIQRTQQEDSAVYLCASSLEPLGGYTFGSGTRLTVV.

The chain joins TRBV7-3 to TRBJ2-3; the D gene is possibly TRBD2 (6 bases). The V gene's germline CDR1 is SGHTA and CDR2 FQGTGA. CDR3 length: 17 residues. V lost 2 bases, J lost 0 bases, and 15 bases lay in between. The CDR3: CASSLGPSGTSTDTQYF. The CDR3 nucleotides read TGTGCCAGCAGCTTAGGACCCTCGGGGACTAGCACAGATACGCAGTATTTT.

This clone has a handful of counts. The CDR3 reads CASSVSGGAYEQYF. The CDR3 bases are TGTGCCAGCAGCGTCAGCGGGGGTGCCTACGAGCAGTACTTC. The chain has TRBV11-2 and TRBJ2-7, with 8 positions matching TRBD2. Germline lookup yields CDR1 SGHAT and CDR2 FQNNGV. This CDR3 comprises 14 residues. Losses at the gene ends were 5 bases for V and 2 bases for J; bases not matched to a gene: 5.

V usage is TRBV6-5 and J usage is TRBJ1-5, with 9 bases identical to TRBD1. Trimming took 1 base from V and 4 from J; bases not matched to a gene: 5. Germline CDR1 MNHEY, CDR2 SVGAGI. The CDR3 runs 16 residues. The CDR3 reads CASSYYTGGGNQPQHF. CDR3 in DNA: TGTGCCAGCAGTTACTACACAGGGGGCGGGAATCAGCCCCAGCATTTT.

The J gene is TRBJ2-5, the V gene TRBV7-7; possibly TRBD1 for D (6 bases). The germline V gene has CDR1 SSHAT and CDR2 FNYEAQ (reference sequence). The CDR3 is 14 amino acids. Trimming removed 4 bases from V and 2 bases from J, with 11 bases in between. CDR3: CASSSGQTQETQYF. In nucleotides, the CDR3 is TGTGCCAGCAGCTCAGGACAGACTCAAGAGACCCAGTACTTC.

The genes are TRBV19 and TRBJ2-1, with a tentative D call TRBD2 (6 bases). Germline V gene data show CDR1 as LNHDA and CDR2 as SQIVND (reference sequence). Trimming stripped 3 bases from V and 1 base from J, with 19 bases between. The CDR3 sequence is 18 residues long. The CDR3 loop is CASSMDLGRGHSYNEQFF. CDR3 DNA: TGTGCCAGTAGTATGGACTTGGGGCGGGGCCATTCCTACAATGAGCAGTTCTTC.